The text below deals with one T cell receptor beta chain. Its antigen is not identified. Amplified regions were TCR beta CDR3 sequences from RNA transcripts. The HTBI primer set served for first-round RT-PCR of the TCR CDR3. TCRdb called the multiplex PCR reads again in MiXCR, with one record for every CDR3 protein. The profile shows about 200,000 distinct CDR3 sequences, about a sixth of them singletons. The entry originates in a study of T cells in Graves' hyperthyroidism and ophthalmopathy. Study background: Staff took peripheral blood when the initial diagnosis was made, before any treatment began.

The CDR3 consists of 13 residues. Per the germline V gene, CDR1 is ENHRY and CDR2 is SYGVKD. The V segment lost 2 bases and the J segment 6 bases; nucleotides outside the gene matches: 1. Broader study findings: Researchers report that a 13 V-J model separated ophthalmopathy from stable hyperthyroidism.

The study enrolled patients aged 18 to 65 with newly diagnosed hyperthyroidism of under 2 months' duration. The sequencing input was blood. This chain connects TRBV10-3 to TRBJ1-2; TRBD1 matches at 9 bases. The origin of this receptor is a woman aged 50 to 60 with Graves' hyperthyroidism. The CDR3 DNA follows: TGTGCCATCAGTGAGGGACAGGGGAATGGCTACACCTTC. Translation gives CAISEGQGNGYTF.